This TCR beta chain was observed in a study of blood T cell repertoires in COVID-19. Study at large: Donors in the United States, Italy and Spain gave samples during acute or convalescent COVID-19. T cells, B-cell-depleted T cells, or PBMCs supplied cDNA or gDNA.

Under the authors' procedure: Cell counts per sample came from amplifying reference gene primers. Libraries were prepared by immunoSEQ multiplex PCR; TCRdb keeps only in-frame clonotypes and omits some of them. V and J calls and clone size follow that table, whereas D and trimming were derived from the DNA. Of about 190,000 clones detected, about nine tenths appear once; the ten largest clones hold 1.1%. The count of this clone is one. CDR1 is SGDLS and CDR2 is YYNGEE in the germline V gene. V was pared by 2 bases and J by 2 bases, with 11 bases between. CDR3 length: 14 residues. Sample: peripheral blood. The TCR comes from a young man with acute or convalescent COVID-19. The chain recombines TRBV9 with TRBJ2-7; tentatively, D is TRBD2 (5 bases). CDR3: CASSVGSRTYEQYF. The CDR3 DNA sequence: TGTGCCAGCAGCGTGGGGAGCCGCACCTACGAGCAGTACTTC.